This T cell receptor (beta chain) was obtained from a study of monozygotic twins with cystic fibrosis. The overall study: Library input was 2.5 to 3 micrograms of fragmented DNA, with 15 PCR cycles.

Study-level findings and limits: Median Simpson clonality of approximately 0.0091 suggested naive T cells predominated. V usage most resembled the co-twin in 13 of 16 pairs. Shared CDR3 numbers were not associated with age, concordance or severity.

There are a few counts of this clone. Antigen unknown. Profiled with immunoSEQ multiplex PCR; TCRdb holds only in-frame clones, not every one. Seen here are around 27,000 clones, about nine tenths observed once, and the top ten hold 0.45% to 0.65%. The CDR3 totals 12 residues. With 6 bases clipped from V and 4 bases from J, the junction kept 2 bases outside the gene matches. Germline V gene data show CDR1 as SNHLY and CDR2 as FYNNEI. The chain joins TRBV2 to TRBJ2-7; 8 nucleotides match TRBD1. The source material was blood. The receptor was isolated from a girl aged 2 to 10 with cystic fibrosis. This chain's CDR3 is CASRTGDYEQYF. CDR3 bases: TGTGCCAGCAGGACAGGGGATTACGAGCAGTACTTC.